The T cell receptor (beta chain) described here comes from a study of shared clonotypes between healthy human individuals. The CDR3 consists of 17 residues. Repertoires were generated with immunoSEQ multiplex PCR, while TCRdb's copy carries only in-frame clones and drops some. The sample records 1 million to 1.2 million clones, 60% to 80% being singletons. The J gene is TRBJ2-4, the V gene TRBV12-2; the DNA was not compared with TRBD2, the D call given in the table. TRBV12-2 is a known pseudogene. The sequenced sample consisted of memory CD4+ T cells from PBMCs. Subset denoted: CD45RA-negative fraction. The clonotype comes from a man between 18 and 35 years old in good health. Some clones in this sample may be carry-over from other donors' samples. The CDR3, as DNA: TGTGCAAGTCGCTTAGAGGTGAGGAGACTAGCCAAAAACATTCAGTACTTC. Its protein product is CASRLEVRRLAKNIQYF.